This section outlines one T cell receptor beta chain sequence together with its context. One junction end disagrees with the germline gene, perhaps due to a read error. TCRdb called the PCR reads again in MiXCR, with one record for every CDR3 protein. The table shows several thousand distinct CDR3 sequences, with approximately 49% occurring only once. The sample comes from a study of CD4 and CD8 cells across lung adenocarcinoma regions. The CDR3 contains 15 residues. Per the germline V gene, CDR1 is MNHNS and CDR2 is SASEGT. Sequencing was done on a sample of CD8+ T cells from the center of a lung tumor. The sequence came from a male donor with lung adenocarcinoma. The CD4 and CD8 labels of this study may be unreliable. V usage is TRBV6-1 and J usage is TRBJ1-6; the match to TRBD1 covers 8 bases. For the CDR3, the DNA is TGTGCCAGAAGTGAATGGGCAGGGGGCAATTCACCCCTCCACTTT. Its protein product is CARSEWAGGNSPLHF.